The 5 T cell receptor beta chains listed next were all sequenced from one sample in a study of blood T cell repertoires in COVID-19. Sequencing was performed with immunoSEQ multiplex PCR; in TCRdb, only in-frame clones are kept and a portion is missing. The sample consists of over 200,000 clones, roughly 87% of them appearing once. The specimen was peripheral blood. The receptors were sampled from a man aged 35 to 55 with active or convalescent COVID-19.

The chain employs TRBV11-2 and TRBJ1-5, with D possibly TRBD1 on 6 matching bases. V was shortened by 2 bases and J by 6 bases, with 14 bases between the two germline ends. Germline lookup yields CDR1 SGHAT and CDR2 FQNNGV. The CDR3 runs 15 residues. CDR3 sequence reads: CASSLSAGAGQPQHF. The CDR3 nucleotides read TGTGCCAGCAGCTTATCGGCAGGGGCAGGTCAGCCCCAGCATTTT. Variable domain in full (rest from reference TRBV11-2 and TRBJ1-5): EAGVAQSPRYKIIEKRQSVAFWCNPISGHATLYWYQQILGQGPKLLIQFQNNGVVDDSQLPKDRFSAERLKGVDSTLKIQPAKLEDSAVYLCASSLSAGAGQPQHFGDGTRLSIL.

The V and J genes are TRBV27 and TRBJ2-5; possible D gene TRBD2, 5 bases. The CDR3 is 14 residues long. Deletions cut 8 bases from V and 0 bases from J, with 13 bases between. Germline CDR1 MNHEY, CDR2 SMNVEV (reference sequence). CDR3 region: CASWSREYQETQYF. The CDR3 DNA follows: TGTGCCAGCTGGAGTAGGGAGTACCAAGAGACCCAGTACTTC.

The chain employs TRBV2 and TRBJ1-2; 11 nucleotides line up with TRBD1. The germline V gene encodes CDR1 SNHLY and CDR2 FYNNEI. The J segment lost 2 bases and the V segment lost 7 bases, leaving 9 bases of the junction unmatched. The CDR3 contains 16 residues. CDR3 bases: TGTGCCAGCACCATCCCCCGGGACAGGGGGAACTATGGCTACACCTTC. This sequence encodes CASTIPRDRGNYGYTF.

This chain uses TRBV3-1 (or the pseudogene TRBV3-2) with TRBJ2-5; D might be TRBD1 (6 bases). From germline, CDR1 is LGHDT and CDR2 YNNKEL (reference sequence). Trimming took off 3 bases at V and 3 bases at J, with 11 bases between the two ends. The CDR3 covers 14 residues. The CDR3 region has the DNA TGTGCCAGCAGCCACACGGACAGAAAAGAGACCCAGTACTTC. This codes for CASSHTDRKETQYF.

The chain links TRBV10-2 to TRBJ2-7, with TRBD1 as a possible D gene (7 bases). This CDR3 has 15 residues. V was clipped by 0 bases and J by 2 bases, with 11 bases between them. The germline V gene has CDR1 WSHSY and CDR2 SAAADI. CDR3 DNA sequence: TGCGCCAGCAGTGAGTCGTCAGGGGGGACCTACGAGCAGTACTTC. As protein: CASSESSGGTYEQYF.